This TCR beta chain was identified during a study of blood T cell repertoires in COVID-19. Turning to the study itself: Sites across the United States, Italy and Spain contributed samples from acute and convalescent COVID-19. The cDNA or gDNA used as material had been derived from T cells, B-cell-depleted T cells, or PBMCs.

In the authors' workflow: Counts of nucleated cells, estimated from reference gene primer amplification, were obtained. Libraries were prepared by immunoSEQ multiplex PCR; TCRdb keeps only in-frame clonotypes and omits some of them. For V, J and clone size, that table is used; D and trimming come from the DNA. The sample yields over 200,000 clones, over 75% seen once. This receptor was taken from a woman aged 40 to 50 with acute or convalescent COVID-19. Input material: peripheral blood.

As DNA, the CDR3 is TGTGCCAGCAGCCCAACGACAGGATCAGGAGACACCATATATTTT. Its translation: CASSPTTGSGDTIYF. The rearrangement uses TRBV9 and TRBJ1-3, with D possibly TRBD1 on 6 matching bases. The CDR3 loop spans 15 amino acids. Germline V gives CDR1 SGDLS, CDR2 YYNGEE. Trimming left V 4 bases short and J 8 bases short, with 19 bases between.